The source of this TCR beta chain is a study of T cells in Graves' hyperthyroidism and ophthalmopathy. Background on the study: Any treatment followed the collection of peripheral blood at initial diagnosis. Study results and caveats: Most thyroid clonotypes expanded above 0.001 were also detected in blood.

The CDR3 sequence is 14 residues long. Per germline, CDR1 SGHAT and CDR2 FQNNGV. J was trimmed by 7 bases and V by 5 bases; bases with no gene match: 5. A NOSPECS grade of at least 4, a Clinical Activity Score of at least 3 and duration under 3 months were recorded in ophthalmopathy patients. Every diagnosis used clinical symptoms, serum thyroxine and TRAb, thyroid ultrasound and orbital computed tomography. Only a few counts were recorded for this clonotype. Its matching antigen is unknown. Regions amplified from RNA transcripts were the TCR beta CDR3 regions. First-round RT-PCR of the TCR CDR3 relied on the HTBI primer set. TCRdb passed the multiplex PCR reads through MiXCR, listing each CDR3 protein once. The data hold 600,000 to 650,000 distinct CDR3 sequences, with less than 25% observed a single time.

The V call is TRBV11-2, the J call TRBJ1-6; 7 bases match TRBD1. The sequence came from a man aged 25 to 45 with Graves' ophthalmopathy. Source material: blood. This CDR3 is CASSQDRWNSPLHF. In DNA form, the CDR3 reads TGTGCCAGCAGCCAGGACAGGTGGAATTCACCCCTCCACTTT. The variable domain in full, with the rest retrieved from reference TRBV11-2 and TRBJ1-6, is EAGVAQSPRYKIIEKRQSVAFWCNPISGHATLYWYQQILGQGPKLLIQFQNNGVVDDSQLPKDRFSAERLKGVDSTLKIQPAKLEDSAVYLCASSQDRWNSPLHFGNGTRLTVT.